This T cell receptor (beta chain) was recovered during a study of cytomegalovirus exposure and HLA in healthy donors (dated by TCRdb to about 2017). Regarding the complete study: According to an earlier analysis of a few hundred of the donors, roughly 180 million T cells yielded roughly 100 million unique TCR beta sequences and approximately 280 Gb of sequence data. Four to six DR-DQ haplotypes were handled as single units for association and clustering, since linkage in the cohort was strong. Typing coverage varied by locus: about 620-640 donors for A, B, C, DRB1 and DQB1; approximately 520 for DQA1; over 600 for DPA1; approximately 470 for DPB1. Among the roughly 400 genotyped donors, approximately 82% belonged to the genetic ancestry cluster associated with self-reported Caucasian donors. In the later analysis, no new phenotypic data were used to find candidate immune exposures; instead, reliance was placed on TCR beta sequences and their occurrence across donors. In a later genetic analysis, genome-wide SNP genotypes for 398 of the 666 donors were used, and that subset was treated as a discovery cohort. The study aimed to test whether cataloging public T cell receptors could reveal signatures of past pathogen exposure. Every discovery cohort repertoire had been produced on one sequencing platform. Among 350 to 400 genotyped donors of the cohort, an average of about 240,000 unique TCR beta nucleotide sequences were sequenced per donor, roughly a sixth of them non-productive. HLA typing covered class I and class II loci at four-digit resolution. An earlier analysis of roughly 580 of the donors used high-throughput TCR beta sequencing to judge whether each TCR beta V gene segment behaved as functional or pseudogenic. Using immunosequencing, the study profiled T cell repertoires from 666 subjects and related those repertoires to cytomegalovirus serostatus. A later analysis re-analyzed previously published TCR beta repertoires from 550 to 700 donors and added high-resolution HLA genotyping to study TCR occurrence patterns. High-throughput TCR immunosequencing, statistical association of individual TCRs with disease status, and machine learning were combined to predict cytomegalovirus infection status. Alongside the repertoire data, information on donor age, sex, ethnicity and CMV serostatus was compiled. An early release covering around 630 HLA-typed donors comprised approximately 290 gigabases of sequencing data and 85 million to 100 million unique TCR sequences. Besides the first cohort of under 700 subjects, a separate validation cohort made up of 90 to 150 different subjects was used. What the study reported, not specific to this receptor: In a later analysis, the rate of TCR association differed among HLA loci, with DRB1 alleles having the most associated TCRs and HLA-C alleles having the fewest. Most TCR sequences were observed very rarely across donors, whereas some public TCRs were present in many individuals. Because the 87-base-pair reads could not distinguish some IMGT-functional V segments, including TRBV6-2 and TRBV6-3, those segments were excluded. Because HLA typing was unavailable for some donors at each locus, only the typed subset was used in association tests. A further reported finding was that TCR beta sequences accurately predicted the HLA-A and HLA-B alleles for most subjects in the first cohort. In an earlier analysis of about 540 of the donors, most TCR beta V segments were observed in productive rearrangements about 87% or about 30% of the time, broadly matching IMGT annotations. In vitro tests confirmed that a few of the cytomegalovirus-associated TCR beta chains recognize cytomegalovirus antigens. Linkage disequilibrium might explain the correlated functional status among segregating V segments, but an unknown experimental factor could not be excluded. Because counts were too low, about 15 rarely observed V segments, including chromosome 9 orphons, were left out of the earlier analysis of 587 of the donors. In a later genetic analysis, a missense DCLRE1C variant was associated with V-gene and J-gene trimming of TCR beta chains, and the association was replicated in an independent cohort. Strong co-occurrence of HLA alleles, especially DR and DQ, made assigning TCR associations to individual alleles difficult. Compared with equally common non-associated chains, HLA-associated TCR beta chains in a later analysis were more clonally expanded and had lower generation probabilities. In this cohort, only TCR beta chains were sequenced, and detectable features were limited by the absence of alpha or paired-chain data. In a later analysis, most CMV-associated TCR beta chains were found to appear HLA-restricted, with HLA associations seemingly driven largely by CMV exposure. According to a later genetic analysis, donors in an Asian-associated ancestry cluster had fewer N-insertions in productive TCRs than the approximately 700-donor mean. It was suggested by the authors that the approach could potentially be generalized to other disease states and immunological phenotypes. In a later analysis, around 17,000 TCR beta sequences were associated with specific HLA alleles at a false discovery rate of 0.05. A later analysis reported that several top co-occurrence clusters appeared linked to parvovirus B19, influenza, CMV and Epstein-Barr virus. For the cohort, immune exposure information was limited to CMV serostatus. In both the original and validation cohorts, the classifier was reported to diagnose cytomegalovirus status with high specificity and sensitivity. Sequencing depth was assumed to be roughly uniform across donors in the presence/absence analyses, though that assumption may not hold. The sequencing pipeline was judged likely to have produced a cluster of highly shared sequence variants as a technical artifact. The study listed 164 TCR beta chains as associated with cytomegalovirus.

The V end gives up 0 bases and the J end 0 bases, leaving 4 bases in the junction not matched to a gene. The CDR3 goes from the cysteine to the phenylalanine over 18 residues. Only CDR3 DNA remains: 54 bases, in frame from the first base. From the germline V gene (reference sequence), CDR1 is GTSNPN and CDR2 is SVGIG. Library prep was done by the immunoSEQ multiplex PCR assay. For the multiplex PCR, a mixture combining 60 forward primers for TCR Vbeta segments and 13 reverse primers for TCR Jbeta segments was used. A multiplex PCR assay on genomic DNA amplified the CDR3 region of rearranged TCR beta genes. The amplified TCR beta libraries were sequenced on the Illumina HiSeq System as 87-base-pair reads. The paper's processing steps were these. A later analysis tallied roughly 80 million unique TCR beta chains across the 666 repertoires, and about 12 million of those chains were shared by two or more donors. Raw reads were error-corrected and collapsed into unique sequences with a nearest-neighbor algorithm that merged closely related sequences to remove PCR and sequencing errors. Alignment of CDR3 sequences to IMGT reference sequences was used to assign V, D and J gene segments. Each retained sequence needed at least a six-nucleotide match to both a V gene segment and a J gene segment. A rearrangement counted as productive if the CDR3 had no stop codons and remained in frame with V and J, and every other rearrangement counted as non-productive. Following IMGT convention, CDR3 was defined as the stretch from the second conserved V-encoded cysteine up to the conserved J-encoded phenylalanine. In an earlier analysis of approximately 590 of the donors, sequences lacking an unambiguous match to a single V gene segment were excluded. In an earlier analysis of around 600 of the donors, V segments were called functional above 56.7% productive rearrangements and were called segregating when the between-donor standard deviation exceeded 5%. A statistical classification framework was built for diagnosing cytomegalovirus status from the catalog of TCR beta chain sequences. In a later analysis, TCR nucleotide sequences were compared against IMGT/GENE-DB human TR gene sequences so that V and J genes could be assigned. A later analysis assigned CDR3 sequences and most-parsimonious VDJ recombination scenarios with the TCRdist pipeline. In a later analysis, each TCR beta chain was defined by its CDR3 amino acid sequence together with its V-gene family, and reads lacking a unique V-gene family were excluded. As a way to deal with suspected cross-contamination and a sequencing artifact, a later analysis dropped approximately 570 nucleotide sequences that were highly shared and had low generation probability. A later analysis calculated a clonal expansion index for each public chain from normalized within-repertoire ranks of inferred template counts. In a later analysis, generation probabilities were computed with a VDJ recombination model fitted to out-of-frame rearrangements, and the resulting probabilities were checked against IGoR. In a later analysis, TCR-TCR, TCR-HLA and TCR-CMV co-occurrence was scored with hypergeometric tests, and a repertoire-size bias correction was applied to TCR pairs. In a later analysis, false discovery rates were estimated by permuting HLA or CMV assignments 20 times. In a later analysis, co-occurring TCRs were grouped using DBSCAN, with TCRdist sequence similarity added in when clustering inside HLA-allele-positive subsets. For co-occurrence clustering, repertoires with fewer than 30,000 or more than 120,000 public chains were excluded, along with a handful of repertoires with anomalous nucleotide sharing. The clones in this table, taken by TCRdb from immuneACCESS, are in-frame only. Not every clone is retained; where verified, under half of the shortfall comes from an unresolved V gene, and the cause of the rest is unknown. That table is the source of V, J and clone size, and D and trimming were worked out from the DNA. This sample is represented by tens of thousands of clones; 76% of them were singletons. The ten largest clones take up 4% to 5.5% of the sample.

The cohort was made up of approximately 670 healthy bone marrow donors. All cohort members were sampled while nominally healthy, although unrecorded immune exposures were likely present. The donor tested CMV seropositive and was one of the 289 seropositive cohort members. Each donor provided a peripheral blood sample, and peripheral blood mononuclear cells were used for TCR beta sequencing. The Qiagen DNeasy Blood Extraction Kit was used to extract genomic DNA from the blood cell samples. For this clone: Its antigen is currently not known. No qualities accompany the bases; no much larger clone lies one base away.

The sequence derives from a man aged 30-40 years in good health and CMV-seropositive. The chain was built from TRBV30 and TRBJ2-1, and TRBD2 aligns with 14 junction nucleotides. Source material: PBMCs. CDR3 sequence: CAWSVRLAGGGSYNEQFF. In nucleotide form, the sequence is TGTGCCTGGAGTGTCCGACTAGCGGGAGGGGGCTCCTACAATGAGCAGTTCTTC.